This T cell receptor beta chain was identified during a study of human thymus T cells. Findings and limits, study-wide: There appeared to be biased usage of V and J genes in thymic and blood repertoires.

All available leukocytes, rather than a set cell count, yielded the blood DNA. As concerns this clone: What it binds is not known.

This table comes from immunoSEQ multiplex PCR, and its TCRdb copy is limited to in-frame clones, with some not included. The repertoire has tens of thousands of clones, 90% to 95% of them found once; the top ten carry around 5.9%. V was shortened by 6 bases and J by 4 bases, with 4 bases between the two germline ends. The CDR3 contains 10 residues. From germline, CDR1 is LGHNT and CDR2 FRNRAP. The specimen sequenced was blood. The chain combines TRBV12-5 with TRBJ2-7; no clear D gene. This clonotype was sampled from a boy under three years old with a congenital heart defect but otherwise immunologically healthy. CDR3 amino acids: CASGGYEQYF. The CDR3 nucleotides read TGTGCTAGTGGGGGGTACGAGCAGTACTTC.